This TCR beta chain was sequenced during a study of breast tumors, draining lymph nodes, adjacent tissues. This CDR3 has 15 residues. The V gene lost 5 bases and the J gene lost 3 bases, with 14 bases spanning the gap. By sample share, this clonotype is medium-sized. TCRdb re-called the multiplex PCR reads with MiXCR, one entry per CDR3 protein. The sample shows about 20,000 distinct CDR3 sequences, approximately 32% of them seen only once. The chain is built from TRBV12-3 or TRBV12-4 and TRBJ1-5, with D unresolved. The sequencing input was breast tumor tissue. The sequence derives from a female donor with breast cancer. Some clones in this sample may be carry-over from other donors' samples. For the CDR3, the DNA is TGTGCCAGCAGTCCCTCGGAGGGCCTCAATCAGCCCCAGCATTTT. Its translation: CASSPSEGLNQPQHF.